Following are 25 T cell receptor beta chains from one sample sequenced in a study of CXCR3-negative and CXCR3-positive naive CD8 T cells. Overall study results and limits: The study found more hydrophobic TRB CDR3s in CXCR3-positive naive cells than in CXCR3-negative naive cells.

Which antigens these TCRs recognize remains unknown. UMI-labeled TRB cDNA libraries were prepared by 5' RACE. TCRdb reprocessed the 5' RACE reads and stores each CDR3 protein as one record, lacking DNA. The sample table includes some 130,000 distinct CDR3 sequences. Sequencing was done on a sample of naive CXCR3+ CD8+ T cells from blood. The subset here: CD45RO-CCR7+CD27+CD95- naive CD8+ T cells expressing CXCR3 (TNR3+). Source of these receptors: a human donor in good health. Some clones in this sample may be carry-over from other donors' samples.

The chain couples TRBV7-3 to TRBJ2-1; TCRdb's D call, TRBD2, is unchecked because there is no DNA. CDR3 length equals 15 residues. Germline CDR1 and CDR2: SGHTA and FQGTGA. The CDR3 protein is CASSLTGLALREQFF.

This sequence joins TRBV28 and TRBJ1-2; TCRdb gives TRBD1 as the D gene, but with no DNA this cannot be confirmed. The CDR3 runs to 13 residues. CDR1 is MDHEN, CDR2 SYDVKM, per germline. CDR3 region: CASSFGTGAGYTF.

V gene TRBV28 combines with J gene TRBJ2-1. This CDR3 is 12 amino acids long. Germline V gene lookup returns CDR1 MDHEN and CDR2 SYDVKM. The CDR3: CASSFSGYEQFF.

The CDR3 region is CASSPGLAGANVLTF. This chain connects TRBV6-5 to TRBJ2-6; TCRdb picks TRBD2, but there is no DNA to check that call. The CDR3 is 15 amino acids. Germline values: CDR1 MNHEY, CDR2 SVGAGI.

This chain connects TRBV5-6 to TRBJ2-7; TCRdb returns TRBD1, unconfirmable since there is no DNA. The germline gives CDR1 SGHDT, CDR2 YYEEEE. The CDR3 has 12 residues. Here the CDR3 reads CASSAGDYEQYF.

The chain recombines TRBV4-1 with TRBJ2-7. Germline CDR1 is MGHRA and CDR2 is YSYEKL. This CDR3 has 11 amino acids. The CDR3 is CASSGTYEQYF.

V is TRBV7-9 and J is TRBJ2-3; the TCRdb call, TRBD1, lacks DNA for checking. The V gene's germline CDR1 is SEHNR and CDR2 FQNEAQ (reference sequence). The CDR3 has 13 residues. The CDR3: CASSAPAGDTQYF.

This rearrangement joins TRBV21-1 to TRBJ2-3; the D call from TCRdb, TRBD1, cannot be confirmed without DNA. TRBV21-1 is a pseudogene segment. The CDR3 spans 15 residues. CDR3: CASSKGGGRTDTQYF.

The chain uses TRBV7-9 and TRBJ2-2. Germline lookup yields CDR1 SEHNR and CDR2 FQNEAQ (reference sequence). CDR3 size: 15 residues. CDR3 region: CASSPAGTNTGELFF.

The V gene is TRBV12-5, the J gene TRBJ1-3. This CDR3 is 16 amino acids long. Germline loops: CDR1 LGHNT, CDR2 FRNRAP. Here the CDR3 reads CASGLVQISSGNTIYF.

This CDR3 reads CASNNGVYNEQFF. V and J are TRBV28 and TRBJ2-1. Germline V gene sequence: CDR1 MDHEN, CDR2 SYDVKM. This CDR3 has 13 residues.

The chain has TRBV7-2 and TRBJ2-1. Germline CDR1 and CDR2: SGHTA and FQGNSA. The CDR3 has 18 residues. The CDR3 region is CASSLSSVWGNAYNEQFF.

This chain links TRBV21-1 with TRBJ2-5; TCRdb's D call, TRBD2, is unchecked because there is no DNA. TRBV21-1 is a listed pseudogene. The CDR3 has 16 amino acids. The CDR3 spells CASSKDPGGPQETQYF.

CDR3 sequence: CASSLTFTGGNQPQHF. V is TRBV12-3 or TRBV12-4 and J is TRBJ1-5; lacking DNA, the TRBD1 call made by TCRdb goes unchecked. The CDR3 extends over 16 amino acids.

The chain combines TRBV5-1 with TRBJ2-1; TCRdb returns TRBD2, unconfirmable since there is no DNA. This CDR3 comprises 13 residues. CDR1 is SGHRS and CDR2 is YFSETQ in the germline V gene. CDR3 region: CASTGLLYNEQFF.

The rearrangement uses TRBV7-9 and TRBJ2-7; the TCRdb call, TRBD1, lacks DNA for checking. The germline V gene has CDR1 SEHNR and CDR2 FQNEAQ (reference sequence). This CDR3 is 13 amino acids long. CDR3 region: CDSSLVDSHEQYF. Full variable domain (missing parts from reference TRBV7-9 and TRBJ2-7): DTGVSQNPRHKITKRGQNVTFRCDPISEHNRLYWYRQTLGQGPEFLTYFQNEAQLEKSRLLSDRFSAERPKGSFSTLEIQRTEQGDSAMYLCDSSLVDSHEQYFGPGTRLTVT.

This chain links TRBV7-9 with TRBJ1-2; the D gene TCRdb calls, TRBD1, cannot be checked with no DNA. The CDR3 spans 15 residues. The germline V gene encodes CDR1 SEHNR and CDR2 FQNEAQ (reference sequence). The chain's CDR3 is CASVNPGTGDYGYTF.

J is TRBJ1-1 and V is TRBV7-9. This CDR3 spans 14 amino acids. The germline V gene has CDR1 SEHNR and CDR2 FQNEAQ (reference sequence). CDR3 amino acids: CASSLGDTRAAAFF.

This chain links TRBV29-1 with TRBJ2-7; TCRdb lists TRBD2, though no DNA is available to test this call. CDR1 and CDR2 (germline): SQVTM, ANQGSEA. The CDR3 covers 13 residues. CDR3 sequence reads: CSVVQTNSYEQYF.

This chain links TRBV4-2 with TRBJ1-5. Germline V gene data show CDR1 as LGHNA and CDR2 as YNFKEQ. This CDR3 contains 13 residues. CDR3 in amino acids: CASSQYEEGNQHF.

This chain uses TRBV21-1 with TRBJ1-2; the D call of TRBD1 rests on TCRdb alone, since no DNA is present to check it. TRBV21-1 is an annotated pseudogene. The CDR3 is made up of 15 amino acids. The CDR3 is CASSNVGTFVYGYTF.

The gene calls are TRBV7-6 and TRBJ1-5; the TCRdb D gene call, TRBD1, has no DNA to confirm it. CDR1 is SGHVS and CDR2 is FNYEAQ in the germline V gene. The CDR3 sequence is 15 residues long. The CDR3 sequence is CASSPDPLGGQPQHF.

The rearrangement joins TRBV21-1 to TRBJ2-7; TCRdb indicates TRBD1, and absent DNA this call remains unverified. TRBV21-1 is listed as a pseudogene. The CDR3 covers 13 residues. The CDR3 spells CASSKVDNYEQYF.

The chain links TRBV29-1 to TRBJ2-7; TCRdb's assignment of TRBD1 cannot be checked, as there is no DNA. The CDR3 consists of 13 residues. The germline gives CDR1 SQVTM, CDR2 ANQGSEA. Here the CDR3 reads CSVRSTGTYEQYF.

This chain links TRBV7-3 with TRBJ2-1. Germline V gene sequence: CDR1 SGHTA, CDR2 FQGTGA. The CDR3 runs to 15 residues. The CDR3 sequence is CASSPNPDYYNEQFF.